This passage covers 16 T cell receptor beta chains from one sample sequenced in a study of molecular identifiers for immune sequencing clone quantification. TCRdb fed the PCR reads into MiXCR, producing one record per CDR3 protein. This sample has some 94,000 distinct CDR3 sequences; around 27% occur once, and the top ten carry 0.78%. Input material: naive CD8+ T cells from blood, with Jurkat cell RNA spiked in. Subset reported: FACS-sorted CD8+CD4-CCR7+CD45RA+ naive T cells. The receptors shown here come from a human donor in good health. Some libraries in this study had Jurkat cell RNA spiked in.

About this clonotype: This may be a read error: a much more frequent sequence differs by one nucleotide. Since the CDR3 does not end with the conserved phenylalanine or tryptophan, this likely comes from a read error. The rearrangement uses TRBV28 and TRBJ2-1; TRBD2 matches at 11 bases. The J segment lost 4 bases and the V segment lost 6 bases, leaving 5 bases of the junction unmatched. Germline CDR1 and CDR2: MDHEN and SYDVKM. The CDR3 runs 15 residues. The CDR3, as DNA: TGTGCCAGCAGGTCGACTAGCGGGATTTACAATGAGCAGTTCTCC. It translates to CASRSTSGIYNEQFS.

This clonotype was recorded at least ten times. CDR3 loop: CSVEVGSPWNEQFF. The CDR3 nucleotides read TGCAGCGTTGAAGTGGGGAGCCCGTGGAATGAGCAGTTCTTC. J is TRBJ2-1 and V is TRBV29-1; the D gene is possibly TRBD2 (5 bases). The length of the CDR3 is 14 residues. Germline V gene data show CDR1 as SQVTM and CDR2 as ANQGSEA. Trimming took 1 base from V and 7 from J, leaving 14 bases between them.

This sequence joins TRBV4-3 and TRBJ1-5; a weak D match, TRBD1 (5 bases). Trimming took off 4 bases at V and 6 bases at J, with 16 bases between the two ends. Germline CDR1 reads LGHNA; CDR2 reads YSLEER. The CDR3 has 15 residues. CDR3 nucleotides: TGCGCCAGCAGCCCTGATGAGGGGTATCCTCAGCCCCAGCATTTT. Its translation is CASSPDEGYPQPQHF.

This chain joins TRBV7-6 and TRBJ2-3; TRBD2 matches 7 bases. Losses at the gene ends were 1 base for V and 2 bases for J; bases not matched to a gene: 3. CDR1 and CDR2 from the germline V gene are SGHVS and FNYEAQ. This CDR3 has 15 amino acids. The CDR3 here is CASSLGLADTDTQYF. In DNA, the CDR3 is TGTGCCAGCAGCTTAGGTCTAGCGGACACAGATACGCAGTATTTT.

At least ten counts were recorded for this clonotype. CDR3 protein: CSARGSQGAIAEAFF. The CDR3 DNA reads TGCAGTGCTAGAGGTAGCCAGGGGGCTATCGCTGAAGCTTTCTTT. The chain carries TRBV20-1 and TRBJ1-1; 8 bases fit TRBD1. The germline V gene encodes CDR1 DFQATT and CDR2 SNEGSKA (reference sequence). V lost 1 base and J lost 6; bases outside the gene matches: 10. The CDR3 spans 15 residues.

With regard to this clonotype: This could be a read error, since a much larger clone is one nucleotide away. V is TRBV7-9 and J is TRBJ2-7; D is uncertain. Per the germline V gene, CDR1 is SEHNR and CDR2 is FQNEAQ (reference sequence). This CDR3 has 13 residues. V gave up 2 bases and J gave up 2 bases, with 7 bases separating them. CDR3 sequence (DNA): TGTGCCAGCAGCTTATGGGTGGCCTACGAGCAGTACTTC. Its translation is CASSLWVAYEQYF.

The chain links TRBV5-1 to TRBJ2-1, with 7 bases lining up with TRBD2. The CDR3 extends over 14 amino acids. Per germline, CDR1 SGHRS and CDR2 YFSETQ. With 2 bases clipped from V and 6 bases from J, the junction kept 5 bases outside the gene matches. CDR3 DNA sequence: TGCGCCAGCAGCTTTCTACTAGCGAGCAATGAGCAGTTCTTC. The encoded protein is CASSFLLASNEQFF.

This clonotype was picked up a small number of times. The chain recombines TRBV20-1 with TRBJ2-7; unclear D gene. The CDR3 has 13 amino acids. CDR1 and CDR2 from the germline V gene are DFQATT and SNEGSKA (reference sequence). As DNA, the CDR3 is TGCAGCAACCTACCGGAAAACTCCTACGAGCAGTACTTC. It translates to CSNLPENSYEQYF.

This chain connects TRBV7-8 to TRBJ1-1; D remains ambiguous. The CDR3 has 14 amino acids. CDR1 SGHVS and CDR2 FQNEAQ come from the germline V gene. V was pared by 7 bases and J by 3 bases, with 15 bases between. The CDR3 spells CASTLLDRDTEAFF. CDR3 DNA: TGTGCCAGCACCCTATTGGACCGGGACACTGAAGCTTTCTTT.

This clonotype was counted many times. The chain uses TRBV29-1 and TRBJ1-2; tentative D call: TRBD1 (5 bases). The V gene lost 5 bases and the J gene lost 8 bases, with 24 bases spanning the gap. The length of the CDR3 is 15 residues. The germline V gene encodes CDR1 SQVTM and CDR2 ANQGSEA. The CDR3: CSVHLPDKSLLGYTF. The CDR3 DNA sequence: TGCAGCGTTCATCTACCGGACAAGAGTCTTTTGGGCTACACCTTC.

The DNA for the CDR3 is TGCAGCGTTGATCTCGCAGGGGGGGTCAATGAGCAGTTCTTC. Its protein product is CSVDLAGGVNEQFF. This chain uses TRBV29-1 with TRBJ2-1, with D possibly being TRBD1 or TRBD2 (7 bases each). This CDR3 has 14 residues. Looked up from germline, CDR1 is SQVTM and CDR2 is ANQGSEA. Trimming pared 3 bases from V and 6 bases from J, leaving 15 bases between.

As concerns this clonotype: A clone one base away is much larger, so this may be a read error. The chain has TRBV30 and TRBJ2-3; D remains unclear. The V end was cut by 0 bases, the J end by 4 bases, with 8 bases between. Germline V gene lookup returns CDR1 GTSNPN and CDR2 SVGIG (reference sequence). This CDR3 region has 13 residues. The chain's CDR3 is CAWSVAMSDTQYF. In nucleotides, the CDR3 is TGTGCCTGGAGTGTTGCGATGTCAGATACGCAGTATTTT.

In its sample, this clonotype was seen a few times. A much larger clone differs from this one at a single base, so this may be a read error. No conserved phenylalanine or tryptophan ends this CDR3, so it is likely a read error. V usage is TRBV29-1 and J usage is TRBJ2-5; D is uncertain. CDR1 is SQVTM and CDR2 is ANQGSEA in the germline V gene. V lost 1 base, J lost 5 bases, and 5 bases lay in between. CDR3 length: 11 amino acids. CDR3 sequence reads: CSVEGSETQYY. CDR3 nucleotide sequence: TGCAGCGTTGAAGGATCCGAGACCCAGTACTAC.

This clonotype was detected a few times. The V call is TRBV12-3 or TRBV12-4, the J call TRBJ1-4; the D gene is possibly TRBD1 (6 bases). CDR3 length: 14 amino acids. The ends were cut back, 3 bases at V and 5 bases at J, with 10 bases in the middle. As DNA, the CDR3 is TGTGCCAGCAGTTTCGGGGGCGGGAATGAAAAACTGTTTTTT. Amino acids: CASSFGGGNEKLFF.

The rearrangement uses TRBV10-3 and TRBJ2-3; either TRBD1 or TRBD2 may fit D (5 bases each). The germline V gene has CDR1 ENHRY and CDR2 SYGVKD. The V gene lost 7 bases and the J gene lost 1 base, with 15 bases spanning the gap. The CDR3 totals 15 residues. Here the CDR3 DNA reads TGTGCCATCAAAGAGGGTCCACAGGGCACAGATACGCAGTATTTT. Amino acid sequence: CAIKEGPQGTDTQYF.

As regards this clonotype: One base away lies a much larger clone, so this may be a sequencing read error. The chain combines TRBV2 with TRBJ1-5; D is possibly TRBD1 (6 bases). There are 15 residues in the CDR3. V was cut by 0 bases and J by 9 bases, with 15 bases left in between. CDR1 and CDR2 (germline): SNHLY, FYNNEI. The CDR3 region has the DNA TGTGCCAGCAGTGAAGCGCGGGGGGGCCGGGCGCCCCAGCATTTT. This gives the protein CASSEARGGRAPQHF.